Following are 8 T cell receptor beta chains from one sample sequenced in a study of blood T cell repertoires in COVID-19. TCRdb keeps only in-frame clones here, not all; method: immunoSEQ multiplex PCR. The data contain about 290,000 clones, around 85% of them seen just once; the ten biggest clones take up 4% to 5%. The sample consisted of peripheral blood. These receptors were taken from a woman in her forties or fifties with active or convalescent COVID-19.

The chain carries TRBV4-2 and TRBJ2-3; TRBD2 agrees at 11 bases. The germline CDR1 and CDR2 sequences are LGHNA and YNFKEQ. The length of the CDR3 is 17 residues. V lost 3 bases, J lost 2 bases, and 7 bases stayed unmatched. This CDR3 reads CASSHIAGGPFTDTQYF. As DNA, the CDR3 is TGTGCCAGCAGCCACATAGCGGGGGGGCCGTTCACAGATACGCAGTATTTT.

This clone appeared a single time. V and J are TRBV12-3 or TRBV12-4 and TRBJ1-1; D is undetermined. Trimming removed 3 bases from V and 5 bases from J, with 10 bases in between. The CDR3 is 13 residues long. This CDR3 is CASSFPGGTEAFF. In DNA form, the CDR3 reads TGTGCCAGCAGTTTCCCCGGAGGAACTGAAGCTTTCTTT.

The chain has TRBV5-1 and TRBJ1-1, with TRBD1 matching 8 bases. This CDR3 has 14 residues. Germline CDR1 and CDR2: SGHRS and YFSETQ. Trimming at V came to 4 bases and at J to 2 bases, leaving 4 bases not matched to a gene. The CDR3 is CASSPGQGNTEAFF. CDR3 nucleotides: TGCGCCAGCAGCCCAGGACAGGGCAACACTGAAGCTTTCTTT.

The J gene is TRBJ1-6, the V gene TRBV18, with D hard to call. Trimming left V 0 bases short and J 11 bases short, with 8 bases between. Germline lookup yields CDR1 KGHSH and CDR2 LQKENI. This CDR3 contains 13 residues. Here the CDR3 reads CASSPPPGAPLHF. As DNA, the CDR3 is TGTGCCAGCTCACCACCACCCGGGGCACCCCTCCACTTT.

The CDR3 is CASSQDVGGLAEQYF. CDR3 in DNA: TGTGCCAGCAGCCAAGATGTGGGAGGGCTAGCGGAGCAGTACTTC. This chain links TRBV3-1 (or the pseudogene TRBV3-2) with TRBJ2-7, with 7 bases fitting TRBD2. V was pared by 0 bases and J by 7 bases, with 9 bases of the junction left unmatched. CDR3 length: 15 amino acids. Germline CDR1 is LGHDT and CDR2 is YNNKEL (reference sequence).

V and J are TRBV28 and TRBJ1-4, with D unresolved. Germline V gives CDR1 MDHEN, CDR2 SYDVKM. Trimming removed 5 bases at V and 8 bases at J, with 9 bases between. The CDR3 length is 12 residues. CDR3 protein: CASSEAGEKLFF. In DNA form, the CDR3 reads TGTGCCAGCAGTGAGGCGGGAGAAAAACTGTTTTTT.

This sequence joins TRBV7-6 and TRBJ1-1; D perhaps matches TRBD1 (6 bases). With 3 bases removed from V and 2 bases from J, the gap between germline ends came to 10 bases. The CDR3 is 14 amino acids. Germline loops: CDR1 SGHVS, CDR2 FNYEAQ. The CDR3 region is CASSLNRDNTEAFF. The CDR3 DNA reads TGTGCCAGCAGCTTGAACAGGGATAACACTGAAGCTTTCTTT.

This clone was seen a single time. V and J are TRBV5-5 and TRBJ2-2; TRBD1 aligns across 8 bases. J lost 4 bases, V lost 4 bases, and 9 bases had no gene match. This CDR3 has 16 residues. Germline CDR1 reads SGHKS; CDR2 reads YYEKEE (reference sequence). The CDR3 DNA reads TGTGCCAGCAGCCCGAGGACAGGGTGGGCCACCGGGGAGCTGTTTTTT. As protein: CASSPRTGWATGELFF.